The 16 T cell receptor beta chains in this list originate from one sample, sequenced in a study of blood T cells in healthy people across ages. The use of a sample-barcoded 5' primer and a J-beta primer mix characterized a second PCR of roughly 7 to 11 cycles. TCRdb ran MiXCR on the 5' RACE reads and lists one entry per CDR3 protein. The table lists 800,000 to 900,000 distinct CDR3 sequences, approximately 65% of them singletons. Sequenced: blood. All receptors come from a man under 40 in good health.

The chain's CDR3 is CASSLRGGGGVVGSYNEQFF. In nucleotides, the CDR3 is TGTGCCAGCAGCTTAAGAGGGGGCGGGGGGGTAGTTGGCTCCTACAATGAGCAGTTCTTC. J is TRBJ2-1 and V is TRBV7-6, with 9 positions matching TRBD2. V was pared by 2 bases and J by 0 bases, with 14 bases of the junction left unmatched. The CDR3 runs to 20 residues. Germline CDR1 and CDR2: SGHVS and FNYEAQ.

This clonotype showed up just a few times. J is TRBJ2-4 and V is TRBV25-1; TRBD1 matches 9 bases. This CDR3 is built from 14 residues. CDR1 and CDR2 from the germline V gene are MGHDK and SYGVNS. With V trimmed by 6 bases and J by 4 bases, 4 bases remained unmatched. In nucleotides, the CDR3 is TGTGCCAGCAGCCGGACAGGGGAGAAAAACATTCAGTACTTC. It yields the protein CASSRTGEKNIQYF.

The chain is built from TRBV9 and TRBJ2-3; D may correspond to TRBD1 or TRBD2 (6 bases each). CDR1 SGDLS and CDR2 YYNGEE come from the germline V gene. V lost 4 bases and J lost 3, with 12 bases in between. The CDR3 runs 14 residues. As DNA, the CDR3 is TGTGCCAGCAGCACGACAGGAGGGACAGATACGCAGTATTTT. Amino acid sequence: CASSTTGGTDTQYF.

This clonotype was observed at least ten times. The chain joins TRBV9 to TRBJ1-5, with a weak D call TRBD1 (6 bases). Trimming left V 4 bases short and J 5 bases short, with 16 bases between. Germline V gives CDR1 SGDLS, CDR2 YYNGEE. The CDR3 extends over 15 amino acids. The CDR3 loop is CASSLRGEWDQPQHF. The CDR3 DNA reads as TGTGCCAGCAGCCTAAGGGGGGAGTGGGATCAGCCCCAGCATTTT.

J is TRBJ2-7 and V is TRBV20-1; D ambiguous. Germline CDR1 reads DFQATT; CDR2 reads SNEGSKA (reference sequence). The CDR3 covers 11 residues. Trimming took off 8 bases at V and 0 bases at J, with 8 bases between the two ends. The CDR3, as DNA: TGCAGTCTGCTCGACTCCTACGAGCAGTACTTC. It yields the protein CSLLDSYEQYF.

The chain joins TRBV7-8 to TRBJ2-4; no clear D gene. The assigned J gene may be wrong: the sequence end matches TRBJ2-7 better. Germline CDR1 and CDR2: SGHVS and FQNEAQ. There are 14 residues in the CDR3. In DNA, the CDR3 is TGTGCCAGCAGCTTAGTGTCTAGGTTTGACGAGCAGTACTTC. It translates to CASSLVSRFDEQYF.

The V gene is TRBV10-3, the J gene TRBJ2-5; D ambiguous. V was shortened by 6 bases and J by 5 bases, with 16 bases between the two germline ends. CDR3 length: 14 residues. Germline loops: CDR1 ENHRY, CDR2 SYGVKD. CDR3 DNA sequence: TGTGCCATCAGCGCCGCCGTAATCCCGGAGACCCAGTACTTC. It yields the protein CAISAAVIPETQYF.

This clonotype was seen only a few times. A junction boundary mismatches the germline segment, possibly from a read error. V and J are TRBV6-2 or TRBV6-3 and TRBJ2-1; no clear D gene. CDR3 size: 14 residues. CDR1 and CDR2 from the germline V gene are MNHEY and SVGEGT. CDR3 in amino acids: CASSYVGSYNEQFF. In DNA form, the CDR3 reads TGTGCCAGTAGTTACGTTGGGTCCTACAATGAGCAGTTCTTC.

This clonotype occurred a few times. The V gene is TRBV7-3, the J gene TRBJ2-6, with D perhaps matching TRBD1 or TRBD2 (6 bases each). The V end lost 0 bases, the J end lost 8 bases, and 14 bases lay between the germline ends. The CDR3 extends over 16 amino acids. Germline V gene sequence: CDR1 SGHTA, CDR2 FQGTGA. CDR3 nucleotide sequence: TGTGCCAGCAGCTTAACTCGGGGGCCACCGACCAACGTCCTGACTTTC. Its protein product is CASSLTRGPPTNVLTF.

The chain couples TRBV9 to TRBJ2-5, with 10 bases lining up with TRBD2. The CDR3 is 14 amino acids. V shed 3 bases and J 11 bases; nucleotides not matched to a gene: 10. The germline V gene encodes CDR1 SGDLS and CDR2 YYNGEE. Here the CDR3 reads CASSAASGSVEQYF. The CDR3 DNA sequence: TGTGCCAGCAGCGCGGCTAGCGGGAGTGTGGAGCAGTACTTC. The full variable domain, with the rest looked up from reference TRBV9 and TRBJ2-5, is DSGVTQTPKHLITATGQRVTLRCSPRSGDLSVYWYQQSLDQGLQFLIQYYNGEERAKGNILERFSAQQFPDLHSELNLSSLELGDSALYFCASSAASGSVEQYFGPGTRLLVL.

The rearrangement uses TRBV12-3 or TRBV12-4 and TRBJ2-2, with 9 bases identical to TRBD1. This CDR3 contains 15 residues. The ends lost 5 bases at V and 7 bases at J; junction bases unmatched: 8. CDR3: CASSPGTGMSGELFF. CDR3 bases: TGTGCCAGCAGTCCCGGGACAGGGATGAGCGGGGAGCTGTTTTTT.

The gene calls are TRBV6-5 and TRBJ2-1, with D possibly TRBD1 on 6 matching bases. The germline CDR1 and CDR2 sequences are MNHEY and SVGAGI. The CDR3 sequence is 14 residues long. V was clipped by 6 bases and J by 1 base, with 10 bases between them. The DNA for the CDR3 is TGTGCCAGCAGAAGTACAGGGTCCTACAATGAGCAGTTCTTC. Translating gives CASRSTGSYNEQFF.

This clonotype was detected ten times or more. A much more abundant neighbour one base away suggests this may be a read error. The chain has TRBV4-2 and TRBJ2-1; TRBD2 aligns across 9 bases. V was clipped by 0 bases and J by 9 bases; unmatched bases: 12. The CDR3 runs to 17 residues. Germline V CDR1 and CDR2: LGHNA, YNFKEQ. CDR3 coding DNA: TGTGCCAGCAGCCAAGACACTGCGCGGGGGGGCCTAGGTGAGCAGTTCTTC. Translation gives CASSQDTARGGLGEQFF.

This clonotype was counted between two and nine times. V is TRBV5-7 and J is TRBJ2-7; 7 bases map to TRBD1. TRBV5-7 is treated as an ORF (open reading frame) with a function not yet certain. The V gene end was trimmed by 0 bases and the J gene end by 2 bases; junction bases not matched to a gene: 5. The CDR3 sequence is 15 residues long. CDR3 DNA sequence: TGTGCCAGCAGCTTGGTTGACAGGGTCCCCTACGAGCAGTACTTC. Translating it yields CASSLVDRVPYEQYF.

The J gene is TRBJ2-1, the V gene TRBV5-1, with 9 bases identical to TRBD1. The length of the CDR3 is 16 residues. V lost 4 bases, J lost 0 bases, and 5 bases stayed unmatched. Germline V gives CDR1 SGHRS, CDR2 YFSETQ. The DNA of the CDR3 is TGCGCCAGCAGCGCCGGACAGGGGCGCTCCTACAATGAGCAGTTCTTC. Its protein is CASSAGQGRSYNEQFF.

This clonotype was counted between two and nine times. The chain employs TRBV2 and TRBJ2-6; TRBD1 agrees at 7 bases. CDR3 length equals 15 residues. J was trimmed by 2 bases and V by 7 bases; bases with no gene match: 5. Germline V gene lookup returns CDR1 SNHLY and CDR2 FYNNEI. The CDR3 is CASTAQGAGANVLTF. The CDR3 DNA reads as TGTGCCAGCACCGCTCAGGGGGCTGGGGCCAACGTCCTGACTTTC.